The 23 T cell receptor beta chains listed next were all sequenced from one sample in a study of shared clonotypes between healthy human individuals. Sequencing was performed with immunoSEQ multiplex PCR; in TCRdb, only in-frame clones are kept and a portion is missing. The sample holds 1.5 million to 2.5 million clones, approximately 94% seen once. As defined, naive CD8 cells were CD45RO-negative and positively selected for CCR7, with terminally differentiated effector memory CD45RA+ cells excluded. Sequences were obtained from naive CD8+ T cells sorted from blood. These receptors were obtained from a man younger than 30 in good health.

J is TRBJ2-2 and V is TRBV11-2; D perhaps matches TRBD1 (5 bases). The germline V and J ends were trimmed by 3 bases and 4 bases, with 9 bases remaining between them. The CDR3 is made up of 14 amino acids. Germline CDR1 is SGHAT and CDR2 is FQNNGV. CDR3 bases: TGTGCCAGCAGCTTCGGACACCTCACCGGGGAGCTGTTTTTT. Translated, it gives CASSFGHLTGELFF.

The chain uses TRBV27 and TRBJ2-7; D may be TRBD1 (5 bases). Germline values: CDR1 MNHEY, CDR2 SMNVEV (reference sequence). The length of the CDR3 is 15 residues. With 4 bases removed from V and 3 bases from J, the gap between germline ends came to 16 bases. DNA for the CDR3: TGTGCCAGCAGTTCTCGGCAGGGCCCCTTCTACGAGCAGTACTTC. Amino acid sequence: CASSSRQGPFYEQYF.

The table lists this clone with a few counts. Additional DNA sequences in this sample encode the identical CDR3. The gene calls are TRBV27 and TRBJ2-5, with no clear D. V lost 3 bases and J 5 bases, leaving 4 bases between the germline ends. The CDR3 is 11 residues long. Germline V gene data show CDR1 as MNHEY and CDR2 as SMNVEV (reference sequence). The CDR3 spells CASSLGETQYF. CDR3 sequence (DNA): TGTGCCAGCAGTTTGGGCGAGACCCAGTACTTC.

The chain has TRBV28 and TRBJ1-2, with a tentative D call TRBD1 (5 bases). CDR1 and CDR2 (germline): MDHEN, SYDVKM. V lost 6 bases and J 4 bases, leaving 15 bases between the germline ends. The CDR3 is 14 residues long. CDR3 DNA sequence: TGTGCCAGCAGCAAGCCCCAGGGCGCCTATGGCTACACCTTC. Protein product: CASSKPQGAYGYTF.

The CDR3 spells CASSVSIRADTQYF. The CDR3 DNA sequence: TGTGCCAGCAGCGTTTCGATACGAGCAGATACGCAGTATTTT. This chain connects TRBV5-6 to TRBJ2-3; no clear D. V was cut by 4 bases and J by 4 bases, with 13 bases left in between. Germline lookup yields CDR1 SGHDT and CDR2 YYEEEE. The CDR3 consists of 14 residues.

The genes are TRBV5-4 and TRBJ2-7; 8 nucleotides match TRBD1. The V segment lost 4 bases and the J segment 4 bases; nucleotides outside the gene matches: 13. Germline loops: CDR1 SGHNT, CDR2 YYREEE (reference sequence). The CDR3 length is 16 residues. The CDR3 DNA reads as TGTGCCAGCAGCCGTGGGACAGGTGGTTTTAGTTACGAGCAGTACTTC. This codes for CASSRGTGGFSYEQYF.

The chain couples TRBV9 to TRBJ2-3; D ambiguous. Germline loops: CDR1 SGDLS, CDR2 YYNGEE. The CDR3 loop spans 14 amino acids. The V end lost 1 base, the J end lost 5 bases, and 11 bases lay between the germline ends. CDR3 sequence (DNA): TGTGCCAGCAGCGTACCGGGCGGCGAAGATACGCAGTATTTT. As protein: CASSVPGGEDTQYF.

This chain uses TRBV7-9 with TRBJ1-2, with TRBD1 matching over 7 bases. CDR3 size: 14 residues. V dropped 5 bases and J dropped 6; count of bases not matched to a gene: 9. CDR1 and CDR2 from the germline V gene are SEHNR and FQNEAQ (reference sequence). The CDR3 loop reads CASSLPGQLDGYTF. In DNA, the CDR3 is TGTGCCAGCAGCCTACCGGGACAGCTTGATGGCTACACCTTC. Full variable domain (remainder filled in from reference TRBV7-9 and TRBJ1-2): DTGVSQNPRHKITKRGQNVTFRCDPISEHNRLYWYRQTLGQGPEFLTYFQNEAQLEKSRLLSDRFSAERPKGSFSTLEIQRTEQGDSAMYLCASSLPGQLDGYTFGSGTRLTVV.

Written as DNA, the CDR3 is TGTGCCAGCAGTCCTTGGGCGGGGCAAGAGACCCAGTACTTC. Translated: CASSPWAGQETQYF. This chain links TRBV27 with TRBJ2-5; D is possibly TRBD2 (6 bases). There are 14 residues in the CDR3. In germline, CDR1 is MNHEY, CDR2 SMNVEV (reference sequence). Trimming took 5 bases from V and 2 from J, leaving 12 bases between them.

The chain couples TRBV14 to TRBJ2-3; D uncertain. The V end was cut by 4 bases, the J end by 2 bases, with 7 bases between. The length of the CDR3 is 13 residues. The germline V gene has CDR1 SGHDN and CDR2 FVKESK. CDR3 in DNA: TGTGCCAGCAGCCCCGGCCTCACAGATACGCAGTATTTT. This encodes CASSPGLTDTQYF.

The CDR3 sequence: CASSLAPQGVDEQYF. The CDR3 DNA reads as TGTGCCAGCAGCCTCGCCCCACAGGGGGTTGACGAGCAGTACTTC. This chain uses TRBV5-4 with TRBJ2-7; 8 nucleotides match TRBD1. The CDR3 is 15 amino acids. Germline loops: CDR1 SGHNT, CDR2 YYREEE (reference sequence). Trimming removed 4 bases from V and 5 bases from J; junction bases left unmatched: 11. The entire variable domain, with the rest obtained from reference TRBV5-4 and TRBJ2-7, is as follows: ETGVTQSPTHLIKTRGQQVTLRCSSQSGHNTVSWYQQALGQGPQFIFQYYREEENGRGNFPPRFSGLQFPNYSSELNVNALELDDSALYLCASSLAPQGVDEQYFGPGTRLTVT.

The chain is built from TRBV6-1 and TRBJ2-7, with D perhaps TRBD2 (6 bases). The CDR3 length is 15 residues. CDR1 is MNHNS, CDR2 SASEGT, per germline. The V end was cut by 7 bases, the J end by 0 bases, with 16 bases between. As DNA, the CDR3 is TGTGCCAGCAATGAGGGACTTTCCCCCTCCTACGAGCAGTACTTC. Translating it yields CASNEGLSPSYEQYF.

Notes on this clone: Other nucleotide sequences from this sample produce the same CDR3. The chain uses TRBV29-1 and TRBJ2-7, with 7 bases aligning to TRBD2. Unmatched junction bases numbered 7, after V lost 4 bases and J lost 7 bases. The CDR3 is made up of 12 amino acids. Germline values: CDR1 SQVTM, CDR2 ANQGSEA. CDR3 region: CSVALGEGEQYF. CDR3 nucleotide sequence: TGCAGCGTTGCCCTAGGGGAGGGGGAGCAGTACTTC.

The J gene is TRBJ2-2, the V gene TRBV5-1, with D perhaps TRBD1 or TRBD2 (6 bases each). The germline V gene encodes CDR1 SGHRS and CDR2 YFSETQ. V was cut by 7 bases and J by 1 base, with 17 bases left in between. The CDR3 runs 16 residues. CDR3 coding DNA: TGCGCCAGCGGGGCGGGGAGGACAGTGAACACCGGGGAGCTGTTTTTT. This codes for CASGAGRTVNTGELFF.

The CDR3 nucleotides are TGCGCCAGCAGTGAGTGGAGACAAGAGACCCAGTACTTC. This gives the protein CASSEWRQETQYF. The chain recombines TRBV10-2 with TRBJ2-5; D is unresolved. Per germline, CDR1 WSHSY and CDR2 SAAADI. CDR3 size: 13 residues. V dropped 1 base and J dropped 2 bases, with 5 bases sitting between them.

This sequence joins TRBV27 and TRBJ2-3, with D unresolved. V lost 1 base, J lost 4 bases, and 9 bases lay in between. Germline CDR1 MNHEY, CDR2 SMNVEV (reference sequence). The CDR3 is made up of 14 amino acids. CDR3 loop: CASSLLPRADTQYF. Here the CDR3 DNA reads TGTGCCAGCAGTTTATTACCCCGAGCAGATACGCAGTATTTT.

The CDR3 DNA reads as TGTGCCAGCAGTTTATCTCAGGGCTATGAAAAACTGTTTTTT. Protein: CASSLSQGYEKLFF. The chain couples TRBV28 to TRBJ1-4; possibly TRBD1 for D (5 bases). This CDR3 comprises 14 residues. The V end was cut by 1 base, the J end by 6 bases, with 9 bases between. Germline V CDR1 and CDR2: MDHEN, SYDVKM.

The chain combines TRBV7-2 with TRBJ2-6; D could derive from TRBD1 or TRBD2 (5 bases each). Germline lookup yields CDR1 SGHTA and CDR2 FQGNSA. The V gene lost 3 bases and the J gene lost 0 bases, with 9 bases spanning the gap. The CDR3 loop spans 16 amino acids. CDR3 amino acids: CASSLGVYSGANVLTF. DNA of the CDR3: TGTGCCAGCAGCTTGGGGGTTTACTCTGGGGCCAACGTCCTGACTTTC.

V and J are TRBV27 and TRBJ2-7; D remains ambiguous. The V end lost 5 bases, the J end lost 0 bases, and 5 bases lay between the germline ends. Germline CDR1 reads MNHEY; CDR2 reads SMNVEV (reference sequence). CDR3 length equals 12 residues. In DNA form, the CDR3 reads TGTGCCAGCAGTATCCTCTCCTACGAGCAGTACTTC. The encoded protein is CASSILSYEQYF.

The rearrangement links TRBV13 to TRBJ2-7; D is unresolved. The CDR3 contains 13 residues. The germline CDR1 and CDR2 sequences are PRHDT and FYEKMQ (reference sequence). Trimming left V 2 bases short and J 0 bases short, with 5 bases between. The CDR3 here is CASSLWDSYEQYF. The CDR3 DNA reads TGTGCCAGCAGCTTATGGGACTCCTACGAGCAGTACTTC.

V and J are TRBV7-9 and TRBJ2-1; the D gene is possibly TRBD2 (5 bases). V was pared by 1 base and J by 8 bases, with 21 bases between. Germline CDR1 reads SEHNR; CDR2 reads FQNEAQ (reference sequence). The CDR3 covers 17 residues. Here the CDR3 reads CASSLGPEGEKSHEQFF. The CDR3 DNA sequence: TGTGCCAGCAGCTTAGGCCCCGAGGGCGAGAAGTCCCATGAGCAGTTCTTC.

The genes are TRBV13 and TRBJ1-6; maybe TRBD1 (5 bases). The CDR3 covers 16 residues. CDR1 is PRHDT and CDR2 is FYEKMQ in the germline V gene (reference sequence). Deletions cut 6 bases from V and 3 bases from J, with 15 bases between. This CDR3 is CASSSQRDYYNSPLHF. The CDR3 nucleotides are TGTGCCAGCAGTTCCCAAAGGGACTACTATAATTCACCCCTCCACTTT.

The rearrangement links TRBV6-6 to TRBJ1-5; D unclear. CDR1 and CDR2 (germline): MNHNY, SVGAGI (reference sequence). Trimming left V 7 bases short and J 9 bases short, with 19 bases between. The CDR3 contains 14 residues. The CDR3 loop reads CASIQDAAVSPQHF. Here the CDR3 DNA reads TGTGCCAGCATCCAGGACGCGGCGGTATCGCCCCAGCATTTT.